The sequence of this T cell receptor beta chain was determined in a study of shared clonotypes between healthy human individuals. Clones were read by immunoSEQ multiplex PCR, and TCRdb kept only the in-frame ones, dropping some. This table holds a few million clones, 85% to 95% found once. Germline CDR1 MNHEY, CDR2 SMNVEV (reference sequence). This CDR3 comprises 14 residues. V was pared by 6 bases and J by 4 bases, with 12 bases between. About this clone itself: What it recognizes is unknown.

Overall study results and limits: Lower generation probabilities were found for non-shared clonotypes than for those shared by all four donors.

The chain recombines TRBV27 with TRBJ2-2; possibly TRBD1 for D (6 bases). Sample: naive CD4+ T cells from PBMCs. The sample's subset: CD45RA+ positively selected. This TCR derives from a man aged 18 to 29 in good health. Some clones in this sample may be carry-over from other donors' samples. The DNA for the CDR3 is TGTGCCAGCAGCCCCTCGGACAGCACCGGGGAGCTGTTTTTT. As protein: CASSPSDSTGELFF.